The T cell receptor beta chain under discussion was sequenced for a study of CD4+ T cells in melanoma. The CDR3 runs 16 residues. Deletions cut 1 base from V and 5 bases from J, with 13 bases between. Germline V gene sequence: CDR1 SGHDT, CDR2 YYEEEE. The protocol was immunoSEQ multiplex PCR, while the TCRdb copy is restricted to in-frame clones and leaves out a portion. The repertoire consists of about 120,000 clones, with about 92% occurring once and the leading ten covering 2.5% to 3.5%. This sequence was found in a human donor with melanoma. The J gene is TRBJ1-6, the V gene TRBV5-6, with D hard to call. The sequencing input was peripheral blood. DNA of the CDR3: TGTGCCAGCAGCTTGCTTGGGCCCGCCAATAATTCACCCCTCCACTTT. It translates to CASSLLGPANNSPLHF.